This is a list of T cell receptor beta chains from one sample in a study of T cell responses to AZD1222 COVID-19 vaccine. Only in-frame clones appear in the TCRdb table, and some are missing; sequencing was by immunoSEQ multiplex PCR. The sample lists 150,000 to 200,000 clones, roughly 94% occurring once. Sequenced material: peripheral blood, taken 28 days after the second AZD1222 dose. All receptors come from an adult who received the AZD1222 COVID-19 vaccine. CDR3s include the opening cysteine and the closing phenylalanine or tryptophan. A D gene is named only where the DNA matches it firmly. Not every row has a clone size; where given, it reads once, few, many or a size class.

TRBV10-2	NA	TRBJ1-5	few	CASSPGGNQPQHF	TGCGCCAGCAGTCCGGGTGGCAATCAGCCCCAGCATTTT
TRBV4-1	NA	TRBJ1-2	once	CASSQGAGIQEGYTF	TGCGCCAGCAGCCAAGGGGCAGGGATCCAAGAGGGCTACACCTTC
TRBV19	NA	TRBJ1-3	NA	CASSIGAGSGNTIYF	TGTGCCAGTAGTATTGGGGCCGGCTCTGGAAACACCATATATTTT
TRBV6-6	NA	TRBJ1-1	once	CASRLGQNTEAFF	TGTGCCAGCAGGCTTGGACAGAACACTGAAGCTTTCTTT
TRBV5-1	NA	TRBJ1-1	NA	CASSLGQSTEAFF	TGCGCCAGCAGCTTGGGACAGTCCACTGAAGCTTTCTTT
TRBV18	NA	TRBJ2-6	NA	CASSRTVPSGANVLTF	TGTGCCAGCTCCCGGACGGTCCCCTCTGGGGCCAACGTCCTGACTTTC
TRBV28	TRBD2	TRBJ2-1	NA	CASRGSGGSYNEQFF	TGTGCCAGCCGTGGTAGCGGGGGATCCTACAATGAGCAGTTCTTC
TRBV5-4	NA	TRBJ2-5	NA	CASSLLETQYF	TGTGCCAGCAGCTTACTCGAGACCCAGTACTTC
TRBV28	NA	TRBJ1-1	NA	CASSLFGGNTEAFF	TGTGCCAGCAGTCTCTTCGGGGGAAACACTGAAGCTTTCTTT
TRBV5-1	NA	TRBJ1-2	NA	CASSLARSYGYTF	TGCGCCAGCAGCTTGGCCAGGAGCTATGGCTACACCTTC
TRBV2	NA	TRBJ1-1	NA	CASSEAGAANTEAFF	TGTGCCAGCAGTGAAGCGGGAGCGGCGAACACTGAAGCTTTCTTT
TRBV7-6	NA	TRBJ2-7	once	CASSLRQGSYEQYF	TGTGCCAGCAGCTTAAGGCAGGGCTCCTACGAGCAGTACTTC
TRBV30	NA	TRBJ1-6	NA	CAWRDFGNSPLHF	TGTGCCTGGAGGGATTTCGGTAATTCACCCCTCCACTTT
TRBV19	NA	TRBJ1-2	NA	CASSIDRGKGYGYTF	TGTGCCAGTAGTATAGATCGGGGGAAAGGCTATGGCTACACCTTC
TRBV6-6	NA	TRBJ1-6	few	CASSYVPGTYNSPLHF	TGTGCCAGCAGTTACGTCCCCGGAACTTATAATTCACCCCTCCACTTT
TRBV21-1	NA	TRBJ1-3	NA	CSLTLSGGPPSGNTIYF	TGTTCTCTTACCCTCTCCGGGGGGCCTCCATCTGGAAACACCATATATTTT
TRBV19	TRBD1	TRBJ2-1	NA	CASSIEEGANEQFF	TGTGCCAGTAGTATAGAAGAGGGGGCGAATGAGCAGTTCTTC
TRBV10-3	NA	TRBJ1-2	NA	CAISDPRAYGYTF	TGTGCCATCAGTGACCCGCGGGCCTATGGCTACACCTTC
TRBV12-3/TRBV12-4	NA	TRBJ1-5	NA	CASSFRVNQPQHF	TGTGCCAGCAGTTTCAGAGTCAATCAGCCCCAGCATTTT
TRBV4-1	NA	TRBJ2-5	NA	CASSQGGGFQETQYF	TGCGCCAGCAGCCAAGGAGGAGGTTTCCAAGAGACCCAGTACTTC
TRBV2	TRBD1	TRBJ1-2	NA	CASNTRTGTNYGYTF	TGTGCCAGCAATACTCGGACAGGGACTAACTATGGCTACACCTTC
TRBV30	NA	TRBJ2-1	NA	CAWSVRLANRLSYNEQFF	TGTGCCTGGAGTGTAAGGCTAGCGAACAGACTCTCCTACAATGAGCAGTTCTTC
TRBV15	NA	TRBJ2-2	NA	CATSNRGDTGELFF	TGTGCCACCAGTAACCGAGGAGACACCGGGGAGCTGTTTTTT
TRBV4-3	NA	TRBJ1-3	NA	CASSQDLLGGAHTIYF	TGCGCCAGCAGCCAAGATTTACTTGGGGGAGCGCACACCATATATTTT
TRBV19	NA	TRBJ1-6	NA	CASSLWEGSNSPLHF	TGTGCCAGTAGCCTCTGGGAGGGGTCGAATTCACCCCTCCACTTT
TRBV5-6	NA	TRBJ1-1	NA	CASSPYPGKNTEAFF	TGTGCCAGCAGCCCCTATCCGGGGAAGAACACTGAAGCTTTCTTT
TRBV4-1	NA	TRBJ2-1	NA	CASSQSPRGNEQFF	TGCGCCAGCAGCCAATCACCGAGGGGGAATGAGCAGTTCTTC
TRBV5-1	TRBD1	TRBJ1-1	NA	CASRGQGTNTEAFF	TGCGCCAGCAGGGGACAGGGGACGAACACTGAAGCTTTCTTT
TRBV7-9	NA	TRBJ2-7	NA	CASSLGVSGSSYEQYF	TGTGCCAGCAGCTTAGGCGTTAGCGGTTCCTCCTACGAGCAGTACTTC
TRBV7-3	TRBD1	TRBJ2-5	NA	CASSLTGPAWGDREGETQYF	TGTGCCAGCAGCTTAACGGGGCCCGCGTGGGGGGACAGGGAGGGAGAGACCCAGTACTTC
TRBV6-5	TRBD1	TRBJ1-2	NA	CASSYSRQGPYGYTF	TGTGCCAGCAGTTACTCGAGACAGGGCCCCTATGGCTACACCTTC
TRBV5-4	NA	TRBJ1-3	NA	CASSPSGDPGNTIYF	TGTGCCAGCAGCCCGTCTGGGGATCCAGGAAACACCATATATTTT
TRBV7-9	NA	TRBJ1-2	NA	CASSLVDGYGYTF	TGTGCCAGCAGCTTAGTAGATGGCTATGGCTACACCTTC
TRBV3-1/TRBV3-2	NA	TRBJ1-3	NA	CASSHEPGTTVGSGNTIYF	TGTGCCAGCAGCCACGAACCCGGGACAACCGTTGGGTCTGGAAACACCATATATTTT
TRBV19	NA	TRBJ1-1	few	CASSQGGTTEAFF	TGTGCCAGTTCACAGGGCGGGACCACTGAAGCTTTCTTT
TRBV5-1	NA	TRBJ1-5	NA	CASSLGGETPQHF	TGCGCCAGCAGCTTGGGGGGGGAAACGCCCCAGCATTTT
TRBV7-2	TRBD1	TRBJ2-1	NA	CASSPDRGGYNEQFF	TGTGCCAGCAGCCCCGACAGGGGTGGCTACAATGAGCAGTTCTTC
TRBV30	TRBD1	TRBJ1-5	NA	CAWSLDRGYQPQHF	TGTGCCTGGAGTCTGGACAGGGGGTATCAGCCCCAGCATTTT
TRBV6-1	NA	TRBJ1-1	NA	CASSESPGYTEAFF	TGTGCCAGCAGTGAATCTCCAGGGTACACTGAAGCTTTCTTT
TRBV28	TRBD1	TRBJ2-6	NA	CASRLGDRAYSGANVLTF	TGTGCCAGCAGGTTAGGGGACAGAGCCTACTCTGGGGCCAACGTCCTGACTTTC
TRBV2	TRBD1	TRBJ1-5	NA	CASRRDSYSNQPQHF	TGTGCCAGCAGGAGGGACAGTTATAGCAATCAGCCCCAGCATTTT
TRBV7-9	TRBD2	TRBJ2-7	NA	CASSKTSGDVFREQYF	TGTGCCAGCAGTAAAACTAGCGGGGATGTTTTTCGCGAGCAGTACTTC
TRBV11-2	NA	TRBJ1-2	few	CASTSSDRNGYTF	TGTGCCAGCACCTCGTCGGACAGAAATGGCTACACCTTC
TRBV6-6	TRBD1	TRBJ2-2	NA	CASSRGQGKSGELFF	TGTGCCAGCAGCCGCGGACAGGGAAAGTCCGGGGAGCTGTTTTTT
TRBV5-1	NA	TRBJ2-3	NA	CASSLEGLADTQYF	TGCGCCAGCAGCTTGGAGGGGTTGGCAGATACGCAGTATTTT
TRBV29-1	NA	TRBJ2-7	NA	CSVPGSSYEQYF	TGCAGCGTACCCGGGTCCTCCTACGAGCAGTACTTC
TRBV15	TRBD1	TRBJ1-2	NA	CATSSGTGILANYGYTF	TGTGCCACCAGCAGTGGGACAGGGATTTTAGCTAACTATGGCTACACCTTC
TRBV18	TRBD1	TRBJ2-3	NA	CASSPTTGARSTDTQYF	TGTGCCAGCTCGCCGACGACAGGGGCTCGCAGCACAGATACGCAGTATTTT
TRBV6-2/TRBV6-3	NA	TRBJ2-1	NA	CASSDRRGVSYNEQFF	TGTGCCAGCAGTGATCGACGCGGGGTCTCCTACAATGAGCAGTTCTTC
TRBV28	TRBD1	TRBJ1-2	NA	CASSSDFDGDREDYGYTF	TGTGCCAGCAGTTCCGACTTTGATGGGGACAGGGAGGACTATGGCTACACCTTC
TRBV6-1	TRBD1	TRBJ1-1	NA	CASSEETGITEAFF	TGTGCCAGCAGTGAAGAGACAGGGATTACTGAAGCTTTCTTT
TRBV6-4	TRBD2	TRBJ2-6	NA	CASSEAGGGANVLTF	TGTGCCAGCAGTGAAGCGGGGGGTGGGGCCAACGTCCTGACTTTC
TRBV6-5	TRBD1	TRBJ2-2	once	CASNRGTENTGELFF	TGTGCCAGCAATAGGGGGACAGAGAACACCGGGGAGCTGTTTTTT
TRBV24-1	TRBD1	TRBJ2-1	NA	CAPRFPPKGGRYNEQFF	TGTGCCCCCCGATTCCCCCCAAAAGGGGGCCGGTACAATGAGCAGTTCTTC
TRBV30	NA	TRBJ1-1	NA	CAWSGTANTEAFF	TGTGCCTGGAGCGGGACGGCGAACACTGAAGCTTTCTTT
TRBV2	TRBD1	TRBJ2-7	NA	CASRDRDFSYEQYF	TGTGCCAGCCGGGACAGGGACTTCTCCTACGAGCAGTACTTC
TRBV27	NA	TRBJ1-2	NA	CASSLTTGSYGYTF	TGTGCCAGCAGCCTTACGACAGGTTCCTATGGCTACACCTTC
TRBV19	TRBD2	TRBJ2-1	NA	CASASSGGTYNEQFF	TGTGCCAGCGCGTCTAGCGGGGGGACATACAATGAGCAGTTCTTC